Listed here is a single T cell receptor beta chain. The sample is drawn from a study of blood T cell repertoires in COVID-19. Study-wide context: COVID-19 samples collected from the United States, Italy and Spain covered acute and convalescent phases. Sources were T cells, B-cell-depleted T cells, or PBMCs; the material itself was cDNA or gDNA.

Trimming pared 3 bases from V and 14 bases from J, leaving 25 bases between. Germline loops: CDR1 MDHEN, CDR2 SYDVKM. The CDR3 has 16 residues. Per the original data handling: Reference gene primer amplification gave estimated nucleated cell counts. Libraries were prepared by immunoSEQ multiplex PCR; TCRdb keeps only in-frame clonotypes and omits some of them. V and J calls and clone size follow that table, whereas D and trimming were derived from the DNA. The repertoire holds around 400,000 clones, more than 70% seen once, with more than 9% in the top ten. Recruited during active infection, patients (from Seattle) were subsequently followed longitudinally.

The gene calls are TRBV28 and TRBJ2-2; D may be TRBD1 (7 bases). The clonotype was recovered from a woman between 25 and 40 years old with COVID-19, enrolled during active disease. The sample consisted of peripheral blood. CDR3 residues: CASSFFATGPREDLFF. In DNA form, the CDR3 reads TGTGCCAGCAGTTTTTTCGCGACAGGGCCGAGGGAGGATCTGTTTTTT. Looking up the rest from reference TRBV28 and TRBJ2-2 gives the full variable domain: DVKVTQSSRYLVKRTGEKVFLECVQDMDHENMFWYRQDPGLGLRLIYFSYDVKMKEKGDIPEGYSVSREKKERFSLILESASTNQTSMYLCASSFFATGPREDLFFGEGSRLTVL.